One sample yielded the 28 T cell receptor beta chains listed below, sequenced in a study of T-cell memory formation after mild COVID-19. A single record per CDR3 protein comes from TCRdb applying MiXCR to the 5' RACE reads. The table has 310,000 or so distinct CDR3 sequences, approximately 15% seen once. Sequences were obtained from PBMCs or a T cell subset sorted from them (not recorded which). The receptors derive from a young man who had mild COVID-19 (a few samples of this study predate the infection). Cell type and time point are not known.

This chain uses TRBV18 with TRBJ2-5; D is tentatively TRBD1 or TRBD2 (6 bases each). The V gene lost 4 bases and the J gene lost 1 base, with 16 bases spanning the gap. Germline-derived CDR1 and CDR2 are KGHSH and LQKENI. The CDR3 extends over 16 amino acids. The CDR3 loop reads CASSRKQGGLQETQYF. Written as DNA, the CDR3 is TGTGCCAGCTCACGAAAACAAGGGGGGCTCCAAGAGACCCAGTACTTC.

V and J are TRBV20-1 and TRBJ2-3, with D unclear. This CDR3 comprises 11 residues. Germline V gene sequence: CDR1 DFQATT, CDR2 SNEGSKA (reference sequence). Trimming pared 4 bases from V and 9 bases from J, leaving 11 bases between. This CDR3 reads CSAKPAGTQYF. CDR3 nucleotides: TGCAGTGCTAAGCCTGCTGGGACGCAGTATTTT.

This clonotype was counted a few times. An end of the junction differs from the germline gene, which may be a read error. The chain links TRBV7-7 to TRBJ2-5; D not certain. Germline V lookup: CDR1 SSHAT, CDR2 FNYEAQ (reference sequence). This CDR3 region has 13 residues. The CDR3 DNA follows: TGTGCTAGCAGCGAACGAGCTTTGGGGACCCAGTACTTC. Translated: CASSERALGTQYF.

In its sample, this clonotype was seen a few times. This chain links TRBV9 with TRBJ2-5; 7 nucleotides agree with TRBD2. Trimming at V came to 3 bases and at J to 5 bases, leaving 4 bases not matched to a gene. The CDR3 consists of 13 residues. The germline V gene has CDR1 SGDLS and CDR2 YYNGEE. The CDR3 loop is CASSAAGKETQYF. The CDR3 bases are TGTGCCAGCAGCGCAGCGGGGAAGGAGACCCAGTACTTC.

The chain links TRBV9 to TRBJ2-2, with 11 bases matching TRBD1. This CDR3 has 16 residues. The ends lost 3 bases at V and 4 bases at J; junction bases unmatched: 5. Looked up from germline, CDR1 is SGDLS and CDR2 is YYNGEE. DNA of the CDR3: TGTGCCAGCAGCGGGGGGACAGGGGGTAGCACCGGGGAGCTGTTTTTT. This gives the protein CASSGGTGGSTGELFF.

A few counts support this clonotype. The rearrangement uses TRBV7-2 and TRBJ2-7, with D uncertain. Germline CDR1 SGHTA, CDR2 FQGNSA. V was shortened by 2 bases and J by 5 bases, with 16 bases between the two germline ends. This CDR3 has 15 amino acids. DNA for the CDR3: TGTGCCAGCAGCTTATTGTCCGGGCCTTCCAACGAGCAGTACTTC. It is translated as CASSLLSGPSNEQYF.

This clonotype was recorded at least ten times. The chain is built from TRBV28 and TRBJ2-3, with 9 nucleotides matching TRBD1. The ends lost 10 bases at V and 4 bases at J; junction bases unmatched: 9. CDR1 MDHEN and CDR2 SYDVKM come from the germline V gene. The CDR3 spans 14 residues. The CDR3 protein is CAIKRDRVSDTQYF. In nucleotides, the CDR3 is TGTGCCATCAAGCGGGACAGGGTATCAGATACGCAGTATTTT.

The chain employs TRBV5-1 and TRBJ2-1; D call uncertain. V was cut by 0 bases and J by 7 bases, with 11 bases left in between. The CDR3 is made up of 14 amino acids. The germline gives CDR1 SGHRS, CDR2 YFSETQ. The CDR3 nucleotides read TGCGCCAGCAGCTTGGCTGGAGTAGGAAATGAGCAGTTCTTC. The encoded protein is CASSLAGVGNEQFF.

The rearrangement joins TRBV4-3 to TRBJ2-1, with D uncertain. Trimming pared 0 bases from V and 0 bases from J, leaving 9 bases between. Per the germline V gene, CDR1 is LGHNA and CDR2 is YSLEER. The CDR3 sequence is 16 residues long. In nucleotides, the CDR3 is TGCGCCAGCAGCCAAGATCTCCGGTCCTCCTACAATGAGCAGTTCTTC. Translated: CASSQDLRSSYNEQFF.

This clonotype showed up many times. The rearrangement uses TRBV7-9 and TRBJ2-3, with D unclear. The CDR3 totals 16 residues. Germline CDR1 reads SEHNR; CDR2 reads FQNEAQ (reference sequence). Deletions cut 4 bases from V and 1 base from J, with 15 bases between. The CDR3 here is CASSSPLGVRTDTQYF. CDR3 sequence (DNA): TGTGCCAGCAGCTCCCCCTTAGGCGTACGCACAGATACGCAGTATTTT.

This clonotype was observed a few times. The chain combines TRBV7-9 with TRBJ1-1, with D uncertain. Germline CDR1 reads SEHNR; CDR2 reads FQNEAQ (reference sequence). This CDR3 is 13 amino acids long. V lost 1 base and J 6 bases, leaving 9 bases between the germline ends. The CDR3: CASSLGWAPEAFF. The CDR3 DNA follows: TGTGCCAGCAGCTTAGGGTGGGCTCCTGAAGCTTTCTTT.

CDR3 DNA: TGTGCCGGCCTCGGAGGCGGTGGGGCCAACGTCCTGACTTTC. Translation: CAGLGGGGANVLTF. V is TRBV6-6 and J is TRBJ2-6, with a possible D match to TRBD2 (5 bases). CDR1 and CDR2 (germline): MNHNY, SVGAGI (reference sequence). The V and J ends lost 11 bases and 3 bases respectively, with 14 bases between them. The CDR3 extends over 14 amino acids.

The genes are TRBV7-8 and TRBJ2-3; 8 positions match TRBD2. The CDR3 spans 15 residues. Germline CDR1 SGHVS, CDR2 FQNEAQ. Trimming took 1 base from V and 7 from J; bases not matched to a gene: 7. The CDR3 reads CASSLVGGALNTQYF. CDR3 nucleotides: TGTGCCAGCAGCTTAGTCGGGGGGGCATTAAATACGCAGTATTTT.

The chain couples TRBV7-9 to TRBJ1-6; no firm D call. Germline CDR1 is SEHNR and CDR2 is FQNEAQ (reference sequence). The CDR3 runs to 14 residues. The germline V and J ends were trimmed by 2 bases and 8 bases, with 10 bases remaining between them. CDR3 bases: TGTGCCAGCAGCTTACTGGGCGGGGATTCACCCCTCCACTTT. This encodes CASSLLGGDSPLHF.

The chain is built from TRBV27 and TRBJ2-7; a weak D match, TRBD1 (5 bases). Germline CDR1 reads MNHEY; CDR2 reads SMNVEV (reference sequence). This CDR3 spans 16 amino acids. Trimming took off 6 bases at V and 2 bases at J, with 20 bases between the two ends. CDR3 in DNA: TGTGCCAGCAGAGAGAACGACAGAAGGGCCACCTACGAGCAGTACTTC. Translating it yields CASRENDRRATYEQYF.

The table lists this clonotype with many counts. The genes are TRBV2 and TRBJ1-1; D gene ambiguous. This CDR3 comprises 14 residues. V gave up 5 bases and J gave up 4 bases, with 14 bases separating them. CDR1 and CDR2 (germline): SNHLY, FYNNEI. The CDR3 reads CASSLSTEGTEAFF. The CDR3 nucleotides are TGTGCCAGCAGTCTATCCACGGAGGGCACTGAAGCTTTCTTT.

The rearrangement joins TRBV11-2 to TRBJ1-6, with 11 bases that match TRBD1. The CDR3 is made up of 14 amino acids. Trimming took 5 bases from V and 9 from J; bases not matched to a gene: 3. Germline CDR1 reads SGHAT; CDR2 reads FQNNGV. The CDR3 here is CASSPGQGGSPLHF. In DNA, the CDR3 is TGTGCCAGCAGCCCGGGACAGGGGGGTTCACCCCTCCACTTT.

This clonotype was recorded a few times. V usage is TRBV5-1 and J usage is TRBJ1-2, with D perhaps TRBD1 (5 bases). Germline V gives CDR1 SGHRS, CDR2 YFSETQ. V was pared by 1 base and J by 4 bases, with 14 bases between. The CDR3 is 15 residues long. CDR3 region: CASSLTGERGYGYTF. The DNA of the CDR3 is TGCGCCAGCAGCTTGACAGGCGAGCGAGGCTATGGCTACACCTTC.

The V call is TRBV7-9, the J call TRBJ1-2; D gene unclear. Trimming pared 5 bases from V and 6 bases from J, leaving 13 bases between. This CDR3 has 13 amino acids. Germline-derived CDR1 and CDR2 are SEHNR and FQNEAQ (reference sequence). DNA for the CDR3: TGTGCCAGCAGCCTATCGATAGGTAATGGCTACACCTTC. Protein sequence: CASSLSIGNGYTF.

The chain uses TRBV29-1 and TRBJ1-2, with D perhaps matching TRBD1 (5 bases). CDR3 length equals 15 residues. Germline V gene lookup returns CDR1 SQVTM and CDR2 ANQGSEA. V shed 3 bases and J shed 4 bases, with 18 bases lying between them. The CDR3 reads CSVDTREGPPYGYTF. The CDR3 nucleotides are TGCAGCGTTGATACTAGGGAGGGGCCCCCCTATGGCTACACCTTC.

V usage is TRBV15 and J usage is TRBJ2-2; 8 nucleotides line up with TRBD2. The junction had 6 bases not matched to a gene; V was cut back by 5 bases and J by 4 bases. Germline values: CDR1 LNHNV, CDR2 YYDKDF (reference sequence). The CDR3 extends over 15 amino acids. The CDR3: CATSPGRVGTGELFF. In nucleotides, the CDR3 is TGTGCCACCAGCCCCGGGAGGGTGGGCACCGGGGAGCTGTTTTTT.

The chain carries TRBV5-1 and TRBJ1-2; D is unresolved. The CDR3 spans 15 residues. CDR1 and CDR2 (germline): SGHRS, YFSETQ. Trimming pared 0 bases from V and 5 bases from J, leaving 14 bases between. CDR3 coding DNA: TGCGCCAGCAGCTTGGCCCTTGCGGAGAATTATGGCTACACCTTC. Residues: CASSLALAENYGYTF.

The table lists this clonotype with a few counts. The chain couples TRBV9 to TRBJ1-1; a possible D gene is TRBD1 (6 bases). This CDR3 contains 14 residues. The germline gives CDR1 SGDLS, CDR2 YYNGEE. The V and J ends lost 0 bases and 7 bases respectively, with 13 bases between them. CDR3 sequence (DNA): TGTGCCAGCAGCGTAGATCCGGGGGCGAGTGAAGCTTTCTTT. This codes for CASSVDPGASEAFF.

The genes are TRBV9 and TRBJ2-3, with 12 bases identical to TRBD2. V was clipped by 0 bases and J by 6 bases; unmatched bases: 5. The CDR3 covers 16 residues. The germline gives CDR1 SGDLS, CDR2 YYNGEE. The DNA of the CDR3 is TGTGCCAGCAGCGTAGCACTAGCGGGGGGTGTCGATACGCAGTATTTT. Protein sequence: CASSVALAGGVDTQYF.

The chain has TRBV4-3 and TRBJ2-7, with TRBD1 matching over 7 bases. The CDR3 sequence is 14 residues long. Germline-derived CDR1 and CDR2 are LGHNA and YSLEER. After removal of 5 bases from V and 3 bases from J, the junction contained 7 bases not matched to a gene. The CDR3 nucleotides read TGCGCCAGCAGCACCCGGGACAGCGGCTACGAGCAGTACTTC. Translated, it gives CASSTRDSGYEQYF.

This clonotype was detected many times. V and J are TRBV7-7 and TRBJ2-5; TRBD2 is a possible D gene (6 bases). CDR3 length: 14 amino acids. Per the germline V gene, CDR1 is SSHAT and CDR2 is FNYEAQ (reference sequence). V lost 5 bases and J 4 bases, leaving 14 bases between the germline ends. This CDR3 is CASSPTSTGETQYF. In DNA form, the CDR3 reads TGTGCCAGCAGCCCTACTAGCACTGGAGAGACCCAGTACTTC.

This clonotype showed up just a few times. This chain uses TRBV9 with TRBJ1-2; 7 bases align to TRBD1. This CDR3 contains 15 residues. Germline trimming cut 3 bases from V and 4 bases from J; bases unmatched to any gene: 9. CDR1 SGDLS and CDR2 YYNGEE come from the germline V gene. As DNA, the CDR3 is TGTGCCAGCAGCGATGGATACAGGGGTGGCTATGGCTACACCTTC. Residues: CASSDGYRGGYGYTF.

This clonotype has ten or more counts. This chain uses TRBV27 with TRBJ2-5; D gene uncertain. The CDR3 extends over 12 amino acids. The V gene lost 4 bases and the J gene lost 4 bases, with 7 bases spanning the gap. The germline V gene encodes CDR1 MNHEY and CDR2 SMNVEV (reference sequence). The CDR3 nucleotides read TGTGCCAGCAGTTCATCGGGAGAGACCCAGTACTTC. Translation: CASSSSGETQYF.